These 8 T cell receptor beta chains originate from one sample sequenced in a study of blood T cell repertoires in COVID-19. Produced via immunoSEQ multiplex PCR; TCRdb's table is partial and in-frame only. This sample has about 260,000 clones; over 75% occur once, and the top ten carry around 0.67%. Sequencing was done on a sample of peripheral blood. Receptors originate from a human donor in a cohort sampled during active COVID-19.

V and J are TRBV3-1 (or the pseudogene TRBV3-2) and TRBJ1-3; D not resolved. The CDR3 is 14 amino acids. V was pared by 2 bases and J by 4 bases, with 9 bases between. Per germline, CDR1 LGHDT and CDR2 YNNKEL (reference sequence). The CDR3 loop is CASSQNLQGNTIYF. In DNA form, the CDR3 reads TGTGCCAGCAGCCAAAATCTACAGGGAAACACCATATATTTT.

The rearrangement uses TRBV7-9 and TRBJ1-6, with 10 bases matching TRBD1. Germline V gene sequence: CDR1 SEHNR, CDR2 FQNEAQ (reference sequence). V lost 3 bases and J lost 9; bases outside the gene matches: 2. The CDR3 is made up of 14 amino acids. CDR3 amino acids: CASSLGQGFSPLHF. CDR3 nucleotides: TGTGCCAGCAGCTTGGGACAGGGGTTTTCACCCCTCCACTTT.

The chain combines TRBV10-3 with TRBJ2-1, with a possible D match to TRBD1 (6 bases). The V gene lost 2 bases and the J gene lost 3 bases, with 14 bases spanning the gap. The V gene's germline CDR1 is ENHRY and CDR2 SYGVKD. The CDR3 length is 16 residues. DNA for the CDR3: TGTGCCATCAGTGAGACCGATCGGACAGACTACAATGAGCAGTTCTTC. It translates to CAISETDRTDYNEQFF.

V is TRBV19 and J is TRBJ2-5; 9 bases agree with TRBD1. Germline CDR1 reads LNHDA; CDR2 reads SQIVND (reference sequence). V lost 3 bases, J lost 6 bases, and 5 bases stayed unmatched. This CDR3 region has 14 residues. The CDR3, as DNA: TGTGCCAGTAGTATTAGACAGGGGGAAAAGACCCAGTACTTC. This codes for CASSIRQGEKTQYF.

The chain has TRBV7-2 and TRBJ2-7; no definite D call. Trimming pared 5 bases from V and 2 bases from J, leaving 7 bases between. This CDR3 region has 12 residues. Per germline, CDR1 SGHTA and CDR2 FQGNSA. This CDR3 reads CASSTPTYEQYF. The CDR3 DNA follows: TGTGCCAGCAGCACCCCTACCTACGAGCAGTACTTC.

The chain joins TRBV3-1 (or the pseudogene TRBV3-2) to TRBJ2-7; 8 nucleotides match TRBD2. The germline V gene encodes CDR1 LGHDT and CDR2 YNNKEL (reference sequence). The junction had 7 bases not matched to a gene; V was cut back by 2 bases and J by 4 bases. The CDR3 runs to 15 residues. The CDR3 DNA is TGTGCCAGCAGCCAACCCACCGGGGGGGCATACGAGCAGTACTTC. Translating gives CASSQPTGGAYEQYF.

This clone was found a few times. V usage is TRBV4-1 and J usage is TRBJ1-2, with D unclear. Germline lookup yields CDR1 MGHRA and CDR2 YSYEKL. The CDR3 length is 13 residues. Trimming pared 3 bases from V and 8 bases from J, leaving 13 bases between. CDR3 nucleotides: TGCGCCAGCAGCCATTCTAAGTGGAGAGGCTACACCTTC. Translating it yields CASSHSKWRGYTF.

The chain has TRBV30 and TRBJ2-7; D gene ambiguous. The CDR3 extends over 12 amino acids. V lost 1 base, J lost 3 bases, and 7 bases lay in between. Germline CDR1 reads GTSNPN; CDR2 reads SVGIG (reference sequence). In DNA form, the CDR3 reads TGTGCCTGGAGTGCGTCCGGCTACGAGCAGTACTTC. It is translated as CAWSASGYEQYF.